The present T cell receptor (beta chain) was sequenced within a study of human T cells and chemical hapten exposure. Study-level findings and limits: Expanded TCR counts at PT1 went up together with patch test score, a positive correlation. With alopecia, donors may have immune responses unlike healthy people's.

TCRdb analysed the RACE reads with MiXCR anew, one entry per CDR3 protein. The sample lists some 180,000 distinct CDR3 sequences, about a fifth occurring once. A remark on this clonotype: The antigen is not known.

Time point meaning: patch test 1, 2 weeks after DPC sensitization. The treatment here: therapeutic diphenylcyclopropenone sensitization with weekly scalp DPC. The sequence was collected from a woman aged 45-60 years with alopecia areata. Some clones in this sample may be carry-over from other donors' samples. The sample consisted of whole blood, taken in connection with sensitization to the hapten diphenylcyclopropenone (DPC).

CDR3 protein: CASSWNSAGGADTQYF. In nucleotides, the CDR3 is TGCGCCAGCAGCTGGAATTCTGCGGGAGGGGCCGATACGCAGTATTTT. The chain uses TRBV5-1 and TRBJ2-3, with 9 positions matching TRBD2. CDR1 is SGHRS and CDR2 is YFSETQ in the germline V gene. The trim removed 3 bases at V and 6 bases at J, leaving 11 bases unmatched. The CDR3 sequence is 16 residues long.